The 23 T cell receptor beta chains below come from one sample, sequenced in a study of blood T cell repertoires in COVID-19. Sequenced by immunoSEQ multiplex PCR; TCRdb stores in-frame clones only, minus some. The sample has just under 75,000 clones; over 80% are singletons. Sequenced material: peripheral blood. These receptors all stem from an elderly man with active or convalescent COVID-19.

The rearrangement links TRBV5-6 to TRBJ2-1, with 12 bases that match TRBD2. V gave up 4 bases and J gave up 10 bases; unmatched junction bases: 3. The CDR3 length is 13 residues. Germline assignment: CDR1 SGHDT and CDR2 YYEEEE. CDR3 region: CASSTGTSGEQFF. CDR3 DNA: TGTGCCAGCAGCACCGGGACTAGCGGGGAGCAGTTCTTC.

The genes are TRBV7-9 and TRBJ1-1; 10 bases match TRBD1. Losses at the gene ends were 5 bases for V and 1 base for J; bases not matched to a gene: 10. The CDR3 runs to 17 residues. Germline-derived CDR1 and CDR2 are SEHNR and FQNEAQ (reference sequence). The CDR3 coding sequence is TGTGCCAGCAGCCACGACAGGGGGCGATCGGCGAACACTGAAGCTTTCTTT. Amino acids: CASSHDRGRSANTEAFF.

A single count supports this clone. This rearrangement joins TRBV5-4 to TRBJ2-3; 8 bases match TRBD1. The CDR3 length is 15 residues. The germline V gene has CDR1 SGHNT and CDR2 YYREEE (reference sequence). V was clipped by 0 bases and J by 5 bases; unmatched bases: 5. CDR3 DNA sequence: TGTGCCAGCAGCTTGGGGACAGGGTTCCGAGATACGCAGTATTTT. Translating gives CASSLGTGFRDTQYF.

The chain combines TRBV7-8 with TRBJ2-7; D is perhaps TRBD2 (5 bases). The germline gives CDR1 SGHVS, CDR2 FQNEAQ. V lost 1 base and J lost 8, with 12 bases in between. This CDR3 has 13 residues. The CDR3 sequence is CASSLDGRGQQYF. For the CDR3, the DNA is TGTGCCAGCAGCTTAGACGGCCGAGGGCAGCAGTACTTC.

J is TRBJ1-5 and V is TRBV30; 9 nucleotides match TRBD1. This CDR3 has 16 residues. Losses at the gene ends were 0 bases for V and 4 bases for J; bases not matched to a gene: 7. Looked up from germline, CDR1 is GTSNPN and CDR2 is SVGIG (reference sequence). CDR3 nucleotide sequence: TGTGCCTGGAGTGTAAAGGGACAGGGAGTAAATCAGCCCCAGCATTTT. This sequence encodes CAWSVKGQGVNQPQHF. Looking up the rest from reference TRBV30 and TRBJ1-5 gives the full variable domain: SQTIHQWPATLVQPVGSPLSLECTVEGTSNPNLYWYRQAAGRGLQLLFYSVGIGQISSEVPQNLSASRPQDRQFILSSKKLLLSDSGFYLCAWSVKGQGVNQPQHFGDGTRLSIL.

J is TRBJ2-4 and V is TRBV3-1 (or the pseudogene TRBV3-2), with D tentatively TRBD2 (6 bases). The CDR3 spans 18 residues. Germline assignment: CDR1 LGHDT and CDR2 YNNKEL (reference sequence). With 1 base removed from V and 0 bases from J, the gap between germline ends came to 16 bases. For the CDR3, the DNA is TGTGCCAGCAGCCAAGGTCGGGGGAAAACACTAGCCAAAAACATTCAGTACTTC. Amino acids: CASSQGRGKTLAKNIQYF.

The sample holds one count of this clone. The V call is TRBV30, the J call TRBJ1-1, with TRBD1 matching over 9 bases. The CDR3 loop spans 13 amino acids. Germline trimming cut 3 bases from V and 4 bases from J; bases unmatched to any gene: 3. Germline-derived CDR1 and CDR2 are GTSNPN and SVGIG (reference sequence). The CDR3 nucleotides are TGTGCCTGGAGCGCGACAGGGGGCACTGAAGCTTTCTTT. Protein sequence: CAWSATGGTEAFF.

The chain couples TRBV19 to TRBJ1-1; maybe TRBD1 (6 bases). CDR3 size: 14 residues. Germline V CDR1 and CDR2: LNHDA, SQIVND (reference sequence). Trimming pared 3 bases from V and 0 bases from J, leaving 8 bases between. The CDR3 is CASSIRGMNTEAFF. In nucleotides, the CDR3 is TGTGCCAGTAGTATCAGGGGAATGAACACTGAAGCTTTCTTT.

The chain links TRBV19 to TRBJ1-5; 9 nucleotides line up with TRBD1. This CDR3 is built from 15 residues. The V and J ends lost 7 bases and 6 bases, in that order; junction bases with no gene match: 10. Germline loops: CDR1 LNHDA, CDR2 SQIVND (reference sequence). CDR3 coding DNA: TGTGCCAGTAACCCCAGACAGGGGGAGCGTCAGCCCCAGCATTTT. This codes for CASNPRQGERQPQHF.

This clone has only a few counts. V is TRBV5-1 and J is TRBJ2-2; D gene uncertain. The CDR3 covers 16 residues. Germline lookup yields CDR1 SGHRS and CDR2 YFSETQ. V was trimmed by 0 bases and J by 0 bases, leaving 9 bases between them. CDR3 region: CASSLGAQANTGELFF. The CDR3 DNA sequence: TGCGCCAGCAGCTTGGGGGCTCAGGCGAACACCGGGGAGCTGTTTTTT.

This clone appeared once. This chain links TRBV7-9 with TRBJ2-2; 11 nucleotides align to TRBD2. Germline CDR1 is SEHNR and CDR2 is FQNEAQ (reference sequence). Germline trimming cut 0 bases from V and 4 bases from J; bases unmatched to any gene: 4. The CDR3 spans 17 residues. The CDR3 region has the DNA TGTGCCAGCAGCTTAGCCGGGGGACTAGCGGTCACCGGGGAGCTGTTTTTT. Translating gives CASSLAGGLAVTGELFF.

The rearrangement links TRBV3-1 (or the pseudogene TRBV3-2) to TRBJ1-5; D perhaps matches TRBD1 (6 bases). The V end lost 2 bases, the J end lost 5 bases, and 19 bases lay between the germline ends. The germline CDR1 and CDR2 sequences are LGHDT and YNNKEL (reference sequence). The CDR3 loop spans 17 amino acids. CDR3 DNA: TGTGCCAGCAGCCAATCTGCGACAGGCTCGCCTTATCAGCCCCAGCATTTT. Translation gives CASSQSATGSPYQPQHF.

The chain has TRBV7-2 and TRBJ2-7; no firm D call. Trimming stripped 3 bases from V and 1 base from J, with 16 bases between. This CDR3 contains 16 residues. The germline CDR1 and CDR2 sequences are SGHTA and FQGNSA. For the CDR3, the DNA is TGTGCCAGCAGCTTTTTCTCCCGGTCCTCGTCCTACGAGCAGTACTTC. It specifies CASSFFSRSSSYEQYF.

The CDR3 nucleotides read TGTGCCATCAAGGAGCGGGAGGGCCTAGAGACCCAGTACTTC. Its translation is CAIKEREGLETQYF. V is TRBV10-3 and J is TRBJ2-5; 10 bases match TRBD2. Germline assignment: CDR1 ENHRY and CDR2 SYGVKD. CDR3 length: 14 residues. V shed 7 bases and J 4 bases; nucleotides not matched to a gene: 6.

This clone was picked up a small number of times. The rearrangement links TRBV2 to TRBJ2-3; 8 nucleotides agree with TRBD2. This CDR3 region has 16 residues. Germline trimming cut 2 bases from V and 9 bases from J; bases unmatched to any gene: 13. Germline CDR1 and CDR2: SNHLY and FYNNEI. The CDR3 region is CASSEIRAGGPETQYF. The CDR3 nucleotides are TGTGCCAGCAGTGAAATCAGGGCGGGAGGCCCTGAAACGCAGTATTTT.

The V call is TRBV19, the J call TRBJ2-1, with 12 nucleotides matching TRBD1. The trim removed 10 bases at V and 7 bases at J, leaving 17 bases unmatched. This CDR3 contains 17 residues. Germline V gene data show CDR1 as LNHDA and CDR2 as SQIVND (reference sequence). The CDR3: CATRQPAGTGGLNEQFF. The CDR3 DNA reads TGTGCCACCCGACAGCCCGCCGGGACAGGGGGCTTAAATGAGCAGTTCTTC.

This clone was picked up one time. The chain is built from TRBV5-1 and TRBJ1-1; D is unresolved. V was shortened by 2 bases and J by 4 bases, with 9 bases between the two germline ends. The CDR3 loop spans 13 amino acids. In germline, CDR1 is SGHRS, CDR2 YFSETQ. The CDR3 here is CASSFESGTEAFF. The CDR3 nucleotides are TGCGCCAGCAGCTTTGAGTCGGGCACTGAAGCTTTCTTT. The whole variable domain, remainder taken from reference TRBV5-1 and TRBJ1-1, is KAGVTQTPRYLIKTRGQQVTLSCSPISGHRSVSWYQQTPGQGLQFLFEYFSETQRNKGNFPGRFSGRQFSNSRSEMNVSTLELGDSALYLCASSFESGTEAFFGQGTRLTVV.

The J gene is TRBJ2-7, the V gene TRBV7-8; 10 bases line up with TRBD2. Germline V gene data show CDR1 as SGHVS and CDR2 as FQNEAQ. The ends lost 2 bases at V and 2 bases at J; junction bases unmatched: 3. The CDR3 contains 15 residues. Here the CDR3 DNA reads TGTGCCAGCAGCTTATTGCTAGCGGGGGCCTACGAGCAGTACTTC. It codes for CASSLLLAGAYEQYF.

This clone was observed a single time. The gene calls are TRBV6-5 and TRBJ2-3; 9 nucleotides line up with TRBD2. V trimming: 7 bases; J trimming: 9 bases; junction bases outside the gene matches: 8. Germline CDR1 and CDR2: MNHEY and SVGAGI. CDR3 length equals 13 residues. DNA of the CDR3: TGTGCCAGCACCGGCGGGAGGGCCTTCACGCAGTATTTT. This gives the protein CASTGGRAFTQYF.

This chain links TRBV10-3 with TRBJ1-6; 12 bases are a match to TRBD1. V was clipped by 5 bases and J by 6 bases; unmatched bases: 5. The CDR3 contains 16 residues. Germline V gives CDR1 ENHRY, CDR2 SYGVKD. CDR3 nucleotides: TGTGCCATCAGTCCCGGGACAGGGGGCGTTAATTCACCCCTCCACTTT. Protein: CAISPGTGGVNSPLHF.

In this sample, this clone turned up a few times. This chain links TRBV5-1 with TRBJ2-1, with 8 positions matching TRBD2. Germline trimming cut 0 bases from V and 5 bases from J; bases unmatched to any gene: 4. Germline CDR1 reads SGHRS; CDR2 reads YFSETQ. There are 15 residues in the CDR3. The CDR3 region has the DNA TGCGCCAGCAGCTTGGGTAGCGGGGCCCACAATGAGCAGTTCTTC. It specifies CASSLGSGAHNEQFF.

The chain couples TRBV11-2 to TRBJ1-3; tentatively, D is TRBD1 (5 bases). The germline V gene encodes CDR1 SGHAT and CDR2 FQNNGV. Trimming removed 5 bases from V and 0 bases from J, with 11 bases in between. The CDR3 totals 15 residues. CDR3 in DNA: TGTGCCAGCAGCCAACAGGTGATCTCTGGAAACACCATATATTTT. This sequence encodes CASSQQVISGNTIYF. Together with reference TRBV11-2 and TRBJ1-3, the CDR3 gives the full variable domain: EAGVAQSPRYKIIEKRQSVAFWCNPISGHATLYWYQQILGQGPKLLIQFQNNGVVDDSQLPKDRFSAERLKGVDSTLKIQPAKLEDSAVYLCASSQQVISGNTIYFGEGSWLTVV.

V is TRBV2 and J is TRBJ2-3, with 10 nucleotides matching TRBD1. The CDR3 is made up of 15 amino acids. CDR1 and CDR2 from the germline V gene are SNHLY and FYNNEI. J gave up 2 bases and V 7 bases, and 6 bases lay outside the gene matches. CDR3 sequence: CASTRDRGNTDTQYF. The DNA of the CDR3 is TGTGCCAGCACCCGGGACAGGGGCAACACAGATACGCAGTATTTT.